This entry lists 13 T cell receptor beta chains sequenced from one sample in a study of CD8 T cells in ankylosing spondylitis. Via MiXCR, TCRdb re-called the 5' RACE reads, giving one row per CDR3 protein. The sample gives some 200,000 distinct CDR3 sequences, 15% to 20% of which show up once; around 4.7% is in the top ten. The material sequenced was blood, either unsorted or a sorted T cell fraction (not recorded which). The source of these receptors is a male donor under 30 with ankylosing spondylitis or in good health (not recorded which).

This clonotype appeared a few times. This chain joins TRBV4-1 and TRBJ2-1; 11 bases align to TRBD2. The CDR3 length is 20 residues. Germline assignment: CDR1 MGHRA and CDR2 YSYEKL. V lost 0 bases to trimming and J lost 0 bases; unmatched junction nucleotides: 10. CDR3 amino acids: CASSQERWLAGGSSYNEQFF. CDR3 coding DNA: TGCGCCAGCAGCCAAGAACGATGGCTAGCGGGGGGTAGCTCCTACAATGAGCAGTTCTTC.

CDR3 coding DNA: TGCAGTGCTCCGGGACTAGCGGGATACAATGAGCAGTTCTTC. It is translated as CSAPGLAGYNEQFF. The chain couples TRBV20-1 to TRBJ2-1, with 13 bases matching TRBD2. The ends lost 5 bases at V and 4 bases at J; junction bases unmatched: 2. Germline lookup yields CDR1 DFQATT and CDR2 SNEGSKA (reference sequence). The CDR3 runs 14 residues.

This clonotype was detected many times. The V call is TRBV24-1, the J call TRBJ2-3; 7 nucleotides match TRBD1. CDR3 length: 16 residues. Per germline, CDR1 KGHDR and CDR2 SFDVKD. Trimming removed 3 bases from V and 0 bases from J; junction bases left unmatched: 5. The CDR3 sequence is CATSDTRDSSTDTQYF. Written as DNA, the CDR3 is TGTGCCACCAGTGATACCCGGGACAGTAGCACAGATACGCAGTATTTT.

This clonotype was picked up many times. The V call is TRBV24-1, the J call TRBJ1-2, with no clear D. V shed 0 bases and J shed 3 bases, with 1 base lying between them. Germline CDR1 reads KGHDR; CDR2 reads SFDVKD. This CDR3 region has 12 residues. CDR3 DNA: TGTGCCACCAGTGATTTGGACTATGGCTACACCTTC. This encodes CATSDLDYGYTF.

This clonotype was seen at least ten times. The V and J genes are TRBV12-3 or TRBV12-4 and TRBJ2-3; D may be TRBD2 (6 bases). This CDR3 region has 15 residues. Trimming shortened V by 3 bases and J by 5 bases, and 15 bases separated the two germline ends. The CDR3 nucleotides read TGTGCCAGCAGTTTGATGGGGGGAGTGTTAGATACGCAGTATTTT. Amino acids: CASSLMGGVLDTQYF.

This clonotype has more than one count but fewer than ten. CDR3 loop: CSVASKEASSATYEQYF. The CDR3 coding sequence is TGCAGCGTTGCTAGTAAAGAGGCTAGCAGTGCGACCTACGAGCAGTACTTC. The chain links TRBV29-1 to TRBJ2-7; TRBD2 is a possible D gene (5 bases). The germline gives CDR1 SQVTM, CDR2 ANQGSEA. CDR3 length: 17 residues. V dropped 4 bases and J dropped 2 bases, with 24 bases sitting between them.

This clonotype was detected ten times or more. J is TRBJ2-7 and V is TRBV10-3; no firm D call. The V and J ends lost 4 bases and 5 bases respectively, with 12 bases between them. The CDR3 spans 13 residues. Germline CDR1 ENHRY, CDR2 SYGVKD. The CDR3 here is CAISANAVHEQYV. The CDR3 region has the DNA TGTGCCATCAGTGCGAACGCAGTCCACGAGCAGTACGTC.

This clonotype was seen at least ten times. The chain employs TRBV12-3 or TRBV12-4 and TRBJ2-1; TRBD2 aligns across 11 bases. V lost 1 base to trimming and J lost 8 bases; unmatched junction nucleotides: 7. The CDR3 spans 16 residues. The DNA of the CDR3 is TGTGCCAGCAGTTTAGTACTTACTAGCGGGAGTCATGAGCAGTTCTTC. This translates into CASSLVLTSGSHEQFF.

Only one count was recorded for this clonotype. V is TRBV7-6 and J is TRBJ2-7; perhaps TRBD2 as D (5 bases). V lost 4 bases, J lost 3 bases, and 16 bases lay in between. The CDR3 contains 15 residues. CDR1 and CDR2 from the germline V gene are SGHVS and FNYEAQ. Written as DNA, the CDR3 is TGTGCCAGCAGCTCCAGAAACTCGGGGATCTACGAGCAGTACTTC. Residues: CASSSRNSGIYEQYF.

This clonotype appeared many times. The chain uses TRBV24-1 and TRBJ1-1, with TRBD1 matching over 7 bases. The V gene end was trimmed by 7 bases and the J gene end by 8 bases; junction bases not matched to a gene: 3. Germline V gives CDR1 KGHDR, CDR2 SFDVKD. This CDR3 is 11 amino acids long. Written as DNA, the CDR3 is TGTGCCACCAGAGAACAGGGGGAAGCTTTCTTT. Residues: CATREQGEAFF.

Many counts were recorded for this clonotype. The CDR3 is CASSLNRDRNSPLHF. The CDR3 DNA sequence: TGCGCCAGCAGCCTCAACAGGGATCGGAATTCACCCCTCCACTTT. V usage is TRBV4-1 and J usage is TRBJ1-6, with TRBD1 as a possible D gene (6 bases). The CDR3 loop spans 15 amino acids. Trimming removed 4 bases from V and 7 bases from J, with 14 bases in between. Germline V CDR1 and CDR2: MGHRA, YSYEKL.

This clonotype was counted at least ten times. The genes are TRBV6-6 and TRBJ2-7; TRBD1 might be the D (6 bases). The V and J ends lost 7 bases and 2 bases respectively, with 15 bases between them. CDR3 length: 14 residues. The germline V gene has CDR1 MNHNY and CDR2 SVGAGI (reference sequence). Here the CDR3 reads CASMDSHTTYEQYF. Written as DNA, the CDR3 is TGTGCCAGCATGGACAGTCATACCACCTACGAGCAGTACTTC.

At least ten counts were recorded for this clonotype. This sequence joins TRBV29-1 and TRBJ1-5; 7 bases line up with TRBD1. Germline trimming cut 4 bases from V and 0 bases from J; bases unmatched to any gene: 6. The germline V gene encodes CDR1 SQVTM and CDR2 ANQGSEA. CDR3 size: 15 residues. The CDR3 DNA reads as TGCAGCGTTGCCTCGACAGGGCTTAGCAATCAGCCCCAGCATTTT. It is translated as CSVASTGLSNQPQHF.